The rows below give T cell receptor beta chains drawn from one sample of a study of T cells in localized non-small cell lung cancer. Some clones are missing from TCRdb's copy, which holds only in-frame ones; the method was immunoSEQ multiplex PCR. The sample yields about 24,000 clones, 70% to 90% seen once. Sequences were derived from PBMCs, sampled before any cancer treatment. These receptor sequences come from a man between 40 and 70 years old with stage II lung adenocarcinoma. Each CDR3 is given with its conserved first and last residue. Each record gives: CDR3 protein, CDR3 DNA, clone size, D gene, V gene, CDR3 length, J gene. D genes are given only for firm matches. For some rows the clone size is stated as once, few or many, or as a class when expanded; others skip it.

CDR3aa: CASSLAVGPTGELFF; CDR3nt: TGCGCCAGCAGCTTGGCCGTGGGACCCACCGGGGAGCTGTTTTTT; abundance: -; d_gene: -; v_gene: TRBV5-1; len: 15; j_gene: TRBJ2-2
CDR3aa: CATTLTGTSGANVLTF; CDR3nt: TGTGCCACCACCTTGACCGGGACGAGTGGGGCCAACGTCCTGACTTTC; abundance: -; d_gene: -; v_gene: TRBV2; len: 16; j_gene: TRBJ2-6
CDR3aa: CASPGQGDLGEQFF; CDR3nt: TGTGCCAGCCCGGGACAAGGGGACCTCGGGGAGCAGTTCTTC; abundance: -; d_gene: -; v_gene: TRBV6-1; len: 14; j_gene: TRBJ2-1
CDR3aa: CASRDETVNTEAFF; CDR3nt: TGTGCCAGCAGAGATGAAACAGTGAACACTGAAGCTTTCTTT; abundance: -; d_gene: -; v_gene: TRBV6-5; len: 14; j_gene: TRBJ1-1
CDR3aa: CASSSDRVYLEAFF; CDR3nt: TGTGCCAGCAGCTCTGACAGGGTGTACCTTGAAGCTTTCTTT; abundance: few; d_gene: TRBD1; v_gene: TRBV5-4; len: 14; j_gene: TRBJ1-1
CDR3aa: CASNGQPQHF; CDR3nt: TGTGCCAGCAATGGTCAGCCCCAGCATTTT; abundance: -; d_gene: -; v_gene: TRBV6-1; len: 10; j_gene: TRBJ1-5
CDR3aa: CASSQESAQTSLTGELFF; CDR3nt: TGCGCCAGCAGCCAAGAATCGGCTCAAACAAGTCTAACCGGGGAGCTGTTTTTT; abundance: -; d_gene: -; v_gene: TRBV4-1; len: 18; j_gene: TRBJ2-2
CDR3aa: CSAGTGNAEAFF; CDR3nt: TGCAGCGCCGGGACAGGGAATGCTGAAGCTTTCTTT; abundance: -; d_gene: TRBD1; v_gene: TRBV29-1; len: 12; j_gene: TRBJ1-1
CDR3aa: CASTLGRRVGNTIYF; CDR3nt: TGTGCCAGTACCTTGGGGCGCAGAGTGGGAAACACCATATATTTT; abundance: -; d_gene: -; v_gene: TRBV19; len: 15; j_gene: TRBJ1-3
CDR3aa: CASSGPQGYGYTF; CDR3nt: TGTGCCAGCAGCGGCCCACAGGGCTATGGCTACACCTTC; abundance: -; d_gene: -; v_gene: TRBV9; len: 13; j_gene: TRBJ1-2
CDR3aa: CASSPPGLVYEQYF; CDR3nt: TGTGCCAGCAGCCCCCCGGGACTTGTCTACGAGCAGTACTTC; abundance: -; d_gene: -; v_gene: TRBV7-9; len: 14; j_gene: TRBJ2-7
CDR3aa: CASSMGRGDAEAFF; CDR3nt: TGTGCCAGTAGTATGGGACGAGGGGATGCTGAAGCTTTCTTT; abundance: -; d_gene: -; v_gene: TRBV19; len: 14; j_gene: TRBJ1-1
CDR3aa: CASRPEAVTGELFF; CDR3nt: TGTGCCAGCAGACCCGAGGCTGTCACCGGGGAGCTGTTTTTT; abundance: -; d_gene: -; v_gene: TRBV7-2; len: 14; j_gene: TRBJ2-2
CDR3aa: CASSFGTGGYEQYF; CDR3nt: TGTGCCAGCAGTTTCGGGACAGGGGGCTACGAGCAGTACTTC; abundance: -; d_gene: TRBD1; v_gene: TRBV6-5; len: 14; j_gene: TRBJ2-7
CDR3aa: CASEFPGQYYEQYF; CDR3nt: TGTGCCAGTGAGTTCCCGGGACAATACTACGAGCAGTACTTC; abundance: once; d_gene: -; v_gene: TRBV6-1; len: 14; j_gene: TRBJ2-7
CDR3aa: CASSASYEQYF; CDR3nt: TGTGCCAGTAGTGCATCCTACGAGCAGTACTTC; abundance: -; d_gene: -; v_gene: TRBV19; len: 11; j_gene: TRBJ2-7
CDR3aa: CASSIWQEDQPQHF; CDR3nt: TGTGCCAGTAGTATCTGGCAGGAAGATCAGCCCCAGCATTTT; abundance: -; d_gene: -; v_gene: TRBV19; len: 14; j_gene: TRBJ1-5
CDR3aa: CASSLQGTGTDTQYF; CDR3nt: TGTGCCAGCAGCTTACAGGGCACGGGCACAGATACGCAGTATTTT; abundance: -; d_gene: -; v_gene: TRBV7-2; len: 15; j_gene: TRBJ2-3
CDR3aa: CASSLGAGGLNGYTF; CDR3nt: TGTGCCAGCAGTTTAGGAGCAGGTGGACTTAATGGCTACACCTTC; abundance: -; d_gene: -; v_gene: TRBV27; len: 15; j_gene: TRBJ1-2
CDR3aa: CASSLAREKGNEQFF; CDR3nt: TGTGCCAGCAGCCTAGCCCGGGAGAAGGGCAATGAGCAGTTCTTC; abundance: -; d_gene: -; v_gene: TRBV7-9; len: 15; j_gene: TRBJ2-1
CDR3aa: CSVEAARYGYTF; CDR3nt: TGCAGCGTTGAAGCCGCTCGCTACGGCTACACCTTC; abundance: -; d_gene: -; v_gene: TRBV29-1; len: 12; j_gene: TRBJ1-2
CDR3aa: CAGWLAENTEAFF; CDR3nt: TGTGCCGGGTGGCTGGCGGAGAACACTGAAGCTTTCTTT; abundance: -; d_gene: -; v_gene: TRBV7-9; len: 13; j_gene: TRBJ1-1
CDR3aa: CASSSPGWTGELFF; CDR3nt: TGTGCCAGCAGCTCCCCGGGCTGGACCGGGGAGCTGTTTTTT; abundance: -; d_gene: -; v_gene: TRBV11-2; len: 14; j_gene: TRBJ2-2
CDR3aa: CASSPSGRAWTDTQYF; CDR3nt: TGTGCCAGCAGCCCCAGCGGGAGGGCCTGGACAGATACGCAGTATTTT; abundance: -; d_gene: TRBD2; v_gene: TRBV14; len: 16; j_gene: TRBJ2-3
CDR3aa: CASSLGLAGAQFF; CDR3nt: TGTGCCAGCAGCTTAGGACTAGCGGGGGCACAGTTCTTC; abundance: -; d_gene: TRBD2; v_gene: TRBV7-2; len: 13; j_gene: TRBJ2-1
CDR3aa: CASSLNPARETQYF; CDR3nt: TGTGCCAGCAGCTTAAACCCAGCGAGAGAGACCCAGTACTTC; abundance: -; d_gene: -; v_gene: TRBV7-3; len: 14; j_gene: TRBJ2-5
CDR3aa: CASSLLGPGGNSPLHF; CDR3nt: TGTGCCAGCAGTTTATTAGGGCCAGGCGGGAATTCACCCCTCCACTTT; abundance: -; d_gene: -; v_gene: TRBV27; len: 16; j_gene: TRBJ1-6
CDR3aa: CASSIVPLAGVGDTQYF; CDR3nt: TGTGCCAGTAGTATAGTCCCACTAGCGGGAGTTGGGGATACGCAGTATTTT; abundance: -; d_gene: TRBD2; v_gene: TRBV19; len: 17; j_gene: TRBJ2-3
CDR3aa: CASSPYPSSTDTQYF; CDR3nt: TGCGCCAGCAGCCCGTACCCCAGCTCCACAGATACGCAGTATTTT; abundance: once; d_gene: -; v_gene: TRBV5-1; len: 15; j_gene: TRBJ2-3
CDR3aa: CASSLSGPQETQYF; CDR3nt: TGTGCCAGCAGCTTAAGTGGGCCACAAGAGACCCAGTACTTC; abundance: -; d_gene: -; v_gene: TRBV7-9; len: 14; j_gene: TRBJ2-5